This T cell receptor (beta chain) derives from a study of monozygotic twins with cystic fibrosis (dated by TCRdb to about 2021). Concerning the study at large: Barcoded libraries were prepared with roughly 15 PCR cycles from approximately 2.8 micrograms of fragmented DNA. TCR beta repertoires were compared within and between 16 monozygotic twin pairs with cystic fibrosis so that genetic influence on V and J gene usage could be assessed. Ten female and six male twin pairs, aged roughly 2.0 to 36.4 years (median around 9 years) and mostly children and adolescents, were included in the cohort. On the day of blood sampling, twins were ranked among over a thousand cohort participants for weight-for-height and for FEVPerc (FEV1 disease centile). Data for three of the twin pairs had been reported earlier in a different context.

From the germline V gene, CDR1 is KGHSH and CDR2 is LQKENI. Trimming accounts for 4 bases at V and 4 bases at J, while the number of junction bases matched to no gene is 8. Reading from cysteine to phenylalanine, the CDR3 counts 15 amino acids. Only the CDR3 DNA stays, 45 bases, in frame from base 1. This clone was seen more than once but under ten times. Its specific antigen is unknown. Base quality data are lacking; no much larger clone is found one base away. What the authors observed across the whole study: V gene usage was most similar to the co-twin for 13 of 16 pairs, and J usage for 8 of 16 pairs, suggesting genetic constraints. No association turned up between shared CDR3 numbers and age, concordance or disease severity, and the cohort was small. Simpson clonality was generally low (median 0.0095), suggesting a naive-dominated repertoire, with higher clonality in the most severely affected patients. Monozygotic CF twin pairs shared significantly more nucleotide-identical clonotypes within each pair than unrelated CF individuals shared with one another (P = 0.000026, Mann-Whitney).

Following the manufacturer's instructions, TCR beta CDR3 regions were amplified by multiplex PCR with the immunoSEQ immune profiling system. An Illumina NextSeq system was used to carry out the sequencing. Under the source paper's analysis protocol: Sequence data were processed on the immunoSEQ Analyzer platform, and clonality was calculated as the square root of Simpson's index of productive rearrangements. Jensen-Shannon distance served as the measure of similarity in V and J usage, while OLGA was used to compute CDR3 generation probabilities. The researchers looked up shared CDR3 sequences in the immuneACCESS database (August 2020) and in VDJdb (December 2020). TCRdb holds this immuneACCESS table with in-frame rearrangements only. Some clones are missing; in checked studies, unresolved V genes explain under half, and the rest has no known cause. The V and J calls and the clone size are those of that table, but D and trimming were determined from the DNA. Counted in this sample were about 11,000 clones; roughly 85% of them appeared once. The leading ten clones occupy over 0.5% of the sample.

The twin pairs came from the European Cystic Fibrosis Twin and Sibling Study Cohort, which recruited patients from 158 CF clinics across 14 European countries. Both zygosity and CFTR genotype were checked in-house, and zygosity was tested with multiplex PCR across nine short tandem repeat loci. Each twin gave a peripheral blood sample, and clinical parameters were documented on that same day of blood sampling. Genomic DNA was isolated from peripheral blood cells with phenol/chloroform and kept in TE buffer at 4 degrees C. The specimen was blood. The receptor's source is a man younger than 35 with cystic fibrosis. The sequence links TRBV18 to TRBJ2-5; 8 of the junction bases match TRBD2. The sequenced DNA: TGTGCCAGCTCACAACCTTCGGGACTAGTAGAGACCCAGTACTTC. Translated, it reads CASSQPSGLVETQYF. When the CDR3 is completed using the reference TRBV18 and TRBJ2-5 genes on either side, the full variable domain is NAGVMQNPRHLVRRRGQEARLRCSPMKGHSHVYWYRQLPEEGLKFMVYLQKENIIDESGMPKERFSAEFPKEGPSILRIQQVVRGDSAAYFCASSQPSGLVETQYFGPGTRLLVL.